This T cell receptor (beta chain) was sequenced in a study of cytomegalovirus exposure and HLA in healthy donors. Comments on this clone: The junction departs from germline at one end; a sequencing error may be responsible.

Produced via immunoSEQ multiplex PCR; TCRdb's table is partial and in-frame only. Here the sample spans 70,000 to 75,000 clones, about 93% being singletons. Germline CDR1 and CDR2: SGHTA and FQGTGA. The CDR3 sequence is 15 residues long. Material: PBMCs. The TCR was taken from a woman aged 18-29 years in good health and CMV-seropositive. The V and J genes are TRBV7-3 and TRBJ1-1; D is unclear. The DNA for the CDR3 is TGTGCCAGCAGCCTAACCCCGAACGGGAACACTGAAGCTTTCTTT. Protein sequence: CASSLTPNGNTEAFF. The full variable domain, rest sourced from reference TRBV7-3 and TRBJ1-1, is GAGVSQTPSNKVTEKGKYVELRCDPISGHTALYWYRQSLGQGPEFLIYFQGTGAADDSGLPNDRFFAVRPEGSVSTLKIQRTERGDSAVYLCASSLTPNGNTEAFFGQGTRLTVV.